This T cell receptor (beta chain) came from a study of blood T cell repertoires in COVID-19 (dated by TCRdb to the early 2020s). Regarding the complete study: Samples covering the acute and convalescent phases of COVID-19 were provided by collaborators in the United States, Italy and Spain. The material from the prospective study consisted of cDNA or gDNA derived from T cells, B-cell-depleted T cells, or PBMCs. Subjects who had been exposed to COVID-19, were actively infected with it, or had recovered from it provided the deeply sampled blood TCRbeta repertoires that made up the dataset. The repertoires were released in a freely available public database intended as a resource for research on the immune response to SARS-CoV-2. Samples came from the ongoing ImmuneRACE study (first 160 participants) plus 1,254 subjects from 6 global collaborators. Sample metadata almost always included a de-identified subject ID, COVID-19 status, age in years and sex. Where available, HLA class I and class II types were obtained from metadata supplied by the sample provider rather than from assay-based typing. What the research found in general, with its limitations: Clinical and demographic metadata were provided uncurated, with the amount varying by source and participant.

As encoded in the germline V gene (reference sequence), CDR1 is LNHDA while CDR2 is SQIVND. V has 6 bases trimmed and J has 0 bases trimmed; junction bases matching no gene number 12. Its CDR3 holds 18 amino acids, cysteine through phenylalanine. Of the read, only the CDR3 DNA is kept; its 54 bases are in frame from base 1. TCRbeta CDR3 regions were amplified from genomic DNA using the immunoSEQ Assay, a bias-controlled multiplex PCR. The original pipeline was this. Within the assay, amplification of reference gene primers was used to estimate how many nucleated cells each sample contained. To quantify the absolute abundance of each unique TCRbeta CDR3 rearrangement, sequence reads were collapsed and filtered. For each sample, productive Simpson clonality was calculated as the square root of Simpson's diversity index across productive rearrangements. TCRdb provides this immuneACCESS table in a form limited to in-frame rearrangements. Some clones are lacking; in checked studies, under half of them reflect an unresolved V gene, and why the rest are absent is not known. V, J and clone size were drawn from that table, and D and trimming were deduced from the DNA. Within this sample are fewer than 500,000 clones, with 75% to 90% of them counted one time only. Of the sample, 0.65% to 0.9% is held by the ten largest clones.

This clone was counted a single time. Its specific antigen is unknown. Per-base qualities were not stored, and no clone one base away is much larger. Participants in the prospective study were aged roughly 18 to 90 years, lived in 20 to 30 United States geographic areas, and enrolled through a virtual design. To assign participants to cohorts, the prospective study relied on clinical history that participants themselves reported in a screening survey and a study questionnaire. For ImmuneRACE Cohort 3, a participant was defined as recovered based on two consecutive negative NP/OP PCR tests, clearance by a healthcare professional, or resolution of symptoms. Mobile phlebotomists in the prospective study collected whole blood, serum and a nasopharyngeal or oropharyngeal swab from every participant. Participants in the prospective study had the option to provide additional blood draws and questionnaires over an approximately two-month period. Blood samples from the prospective study were shipped frozen or at room temperature prior to DNA extraction.

Sequencing was done on a sample of PBMCs or T cells enriched from blood (not recorded which). The sequence came from a woman under 30 who had recovered from COVID-19. Here the chain combines TRBV19 and TRBJ1-3, with 9 bases in between that match TRBD1. The CDR3: CASSKTSGTGISGNTIYF. In nucleotides, the sequence is TGTGCCAGTAGCAAAACTTCCGGGACAGGGATCTCTGGAAACACCATATATTTT. The CDR3, completed at both ends by the reference TRBV19 and TRBJ1-3 genes, gives the full variable domain DGGITQSPKYLFRKEGQNVTLSCEQNLNHDAMYWYRQDPGQGLRLIYYSQIVNDFQKGDIAEGYSVSREKKESFPLTVTSAQKNPTAFYLCASSKTSGTGISGNTIYFGEGSWLTVV.